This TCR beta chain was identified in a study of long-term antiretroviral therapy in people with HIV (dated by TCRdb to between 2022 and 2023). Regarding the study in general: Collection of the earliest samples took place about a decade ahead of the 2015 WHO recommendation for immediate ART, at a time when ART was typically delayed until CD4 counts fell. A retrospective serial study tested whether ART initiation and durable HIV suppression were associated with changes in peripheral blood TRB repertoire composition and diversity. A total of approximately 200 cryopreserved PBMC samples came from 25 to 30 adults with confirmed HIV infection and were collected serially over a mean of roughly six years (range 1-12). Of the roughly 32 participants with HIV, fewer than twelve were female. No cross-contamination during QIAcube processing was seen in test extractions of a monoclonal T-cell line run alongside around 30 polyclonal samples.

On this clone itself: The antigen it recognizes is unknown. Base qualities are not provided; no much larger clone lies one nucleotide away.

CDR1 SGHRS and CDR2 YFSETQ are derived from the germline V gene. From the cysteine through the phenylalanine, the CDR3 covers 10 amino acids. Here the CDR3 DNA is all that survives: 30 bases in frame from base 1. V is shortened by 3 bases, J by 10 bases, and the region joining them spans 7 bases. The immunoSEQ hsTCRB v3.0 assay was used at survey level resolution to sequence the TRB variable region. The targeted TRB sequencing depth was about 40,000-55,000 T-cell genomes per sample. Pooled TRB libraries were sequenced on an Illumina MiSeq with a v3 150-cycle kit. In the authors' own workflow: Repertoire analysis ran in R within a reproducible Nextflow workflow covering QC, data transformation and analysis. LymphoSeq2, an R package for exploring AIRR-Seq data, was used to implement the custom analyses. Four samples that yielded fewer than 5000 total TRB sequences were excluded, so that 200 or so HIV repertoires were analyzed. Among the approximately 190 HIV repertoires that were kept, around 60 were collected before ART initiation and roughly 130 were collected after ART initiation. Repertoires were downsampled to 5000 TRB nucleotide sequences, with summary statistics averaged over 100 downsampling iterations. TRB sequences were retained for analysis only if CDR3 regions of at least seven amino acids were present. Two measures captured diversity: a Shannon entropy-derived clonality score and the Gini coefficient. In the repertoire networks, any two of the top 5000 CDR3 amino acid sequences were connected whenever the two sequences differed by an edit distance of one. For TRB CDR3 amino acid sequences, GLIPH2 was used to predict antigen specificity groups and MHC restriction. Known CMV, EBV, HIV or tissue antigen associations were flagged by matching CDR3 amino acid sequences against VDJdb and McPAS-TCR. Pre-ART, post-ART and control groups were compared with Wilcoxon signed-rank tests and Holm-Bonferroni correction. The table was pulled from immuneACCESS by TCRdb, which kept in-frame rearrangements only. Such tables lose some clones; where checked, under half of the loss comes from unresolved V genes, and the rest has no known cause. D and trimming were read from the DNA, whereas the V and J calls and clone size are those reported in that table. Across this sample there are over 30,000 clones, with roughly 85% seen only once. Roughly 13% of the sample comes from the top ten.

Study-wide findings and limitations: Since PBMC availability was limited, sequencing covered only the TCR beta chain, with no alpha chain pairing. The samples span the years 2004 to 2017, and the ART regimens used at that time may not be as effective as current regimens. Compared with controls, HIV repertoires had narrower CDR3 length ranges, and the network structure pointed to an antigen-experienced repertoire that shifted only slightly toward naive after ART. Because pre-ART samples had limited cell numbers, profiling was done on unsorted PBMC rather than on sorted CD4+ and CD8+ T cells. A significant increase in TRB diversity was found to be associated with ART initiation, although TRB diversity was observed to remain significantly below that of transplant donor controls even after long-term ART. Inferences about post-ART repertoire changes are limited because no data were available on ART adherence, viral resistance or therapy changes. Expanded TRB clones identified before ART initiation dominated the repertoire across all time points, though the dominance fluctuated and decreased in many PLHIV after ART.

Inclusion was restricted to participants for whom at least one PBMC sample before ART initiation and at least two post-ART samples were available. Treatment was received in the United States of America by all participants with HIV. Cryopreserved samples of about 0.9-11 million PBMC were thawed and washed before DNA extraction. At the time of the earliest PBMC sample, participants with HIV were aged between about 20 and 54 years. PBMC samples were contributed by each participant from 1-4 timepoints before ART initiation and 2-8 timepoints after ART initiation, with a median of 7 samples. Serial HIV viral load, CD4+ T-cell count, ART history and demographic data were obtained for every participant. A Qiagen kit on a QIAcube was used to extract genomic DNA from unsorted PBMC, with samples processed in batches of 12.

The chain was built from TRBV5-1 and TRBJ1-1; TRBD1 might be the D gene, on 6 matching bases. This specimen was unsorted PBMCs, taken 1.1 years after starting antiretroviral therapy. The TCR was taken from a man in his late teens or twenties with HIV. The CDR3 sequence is CASSSDRAFF. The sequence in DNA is TGCGCCAGCAGCTCGGACAGAGCTTTCTTT. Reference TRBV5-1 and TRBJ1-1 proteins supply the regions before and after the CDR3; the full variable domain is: KAGVTQTPRYLIKTRGQQVTLSCSPISGHRSVSWYQQTPGQGLQFLFEYFSETQRNKGNFPGRFSGRQFSNSRSEMNVSTLELGDSALYLCASSSDRAFFGQGTRLTVV.